A single sample gave rise to the 18 T cell receptor beta chains below, sequenced in a study of cytomegalovirus exposure and HLA in healthy donors. The PCR used 60 Vbeta and 13 Jbeta primers. Some clones are missing from TCRdb's copy, which holds only in-frame ones; the method was immunoSEQ multiplex PCR. The table lists under 200,000 clones, around 75% of them singletons. Sequenced input: PBMCs. Receptors were obtained from a human donor in good health.

This chain uses TRBV27 with TRBJ2-3; D is perhaps TRBD1 (6 bases). V was cut by 5 bases and J by 4 bases, with 19 bases left in between. CDR3 length: 16 residues. Germline V gene data show CDR1 as MNHEY and CDR2 as SMNVEV (reference sequence). In DNA, the CDR3 is TGTGCCAGCAGTCCCCATCCAGGGGAGAGGTCAGATACGCAGTATTTT. Its translation: CASSPHPGERSDTQYF.

The chain couples TRBV5-6 to TRBJ1-1; 7 bases map to TRBD1. From germline, CDR1 is SGHDT and CDR2 YYEEEE. The CDR3 loop spans 12 amino acids. J was trimmed by 6 bases and V by 4 bases; bases with no gene match: 3. CDR3 protein: CASSPRGAEAFF. CDR3 coding DNA: TGTGCCAGCAGCCCCAGGGGGGCTGAAGCTTTCTTT.

The chain is built from TRBV4-2 and TRBJ1-2; 8 bases line up with TRBD1. Trimming at V came to 6 bases and at J to 0 bases, leaving 6 bases not matched to a gene. From germline, CDR1 is LGHNA and CDR2 YNFKEQ. This CDR3 is built from 15 residues. The DNA for the CDR3 is TGTGCCAGCAGGGGACAGGACGGAGCTAACTATGGCTACACCTTC. Translation gives CASRGQDGANYGYTF.

This clone showed up just once. V usage is TRBV7-2 and J usage is TRBJ1-1; 10 bases agree with TRBD1. The germline CDR1 and CDR2 sequences are SGHTA and FQGNSA. J was trimmed by 2 bases and V by 3 bases; bases with no gene match: 3. The CDR3 totals 15 residues. The CDR3 region has the DNA TGTGCCAGCAGCTTTAGGACAGGGGGAAACACTGAAGCTTTCTTT. This sequence encodes CASSFRTGGNTEAFF.

The chain couples TRBV27 to TRBJ1-2, with 9 bases identical to TRBD1. V shed 7 bases and J 8 bases; nucleotides not matched to a gene: 5. From germline, CDR1 is MNHEY and CDR2 SMNVEV (reference sequence). CDR3 length: 12 residues. CDR3 sequence reads: CASKTGGTGYTF. The CDR3 DNA reads TGTGCCAGCAAAACAGGGGGCACGGGCTACACCTTC.

CDR3 DNA: TGTGCCACCAGCAGCCAATACCCCCAGGGACTAGCGGGGGCGAACTCCTACAATGAGCAGTTCTTC. Protein sequence: CATSSQYPQGLAGANSYNEQFF. The genes are TRBV15 and TRBJ2-1; 14 bases are shared with TRBD2. Germline trimming cut 3 bases from V and 0 bases from J; bases unmatched to any gene: 16. Germline V gene data show CDR1 as LNHNV and CDR2 as YYDKDF (reference sequence). CDR3 length: 22 amino acids. Full variable domain (missing parts from reference TRBV15 and TRBJ2-1): DAMVIQNPRYQVTQFGKPVTLSCSQTLNHNVMYWYQQKSSQAPKLLFHYYDKDFNNEADTPDNFQSRRPNTSFCFLDIRSPGLGDTAMYLCATSSQYPQGLAGANSYNEQFFGPGTRLTVL.

This clone is a singleton in its sample. V is TRBV10-3 and J is TRBJ2-7; 11 nucleotides align to TRBD1. Germline values: CDR1 ENHRY, CDR2 SYGVKD. This CDR3 is 19 amino acids long. Trimming took 3 bases from V and 2 from J; bases not matched to a gene: 15. The CDR3 sequence is CAISDRRDRGEILTYEQYF. CDR3 sequence (DNA): TGTGCCATCAGTGATCGTCGGGACAGGGGGGAGATTTTGACCTACGAGCAGTACTTC.

This chain connects TRBV4-1 to TRBJ1-2, with TRBD1 matching 7 bases. The CDR3 contains 14 residues. Germline V lookup: CDR1 MGHRA, CDR2 YSYEKL. Trimming took 3 bases from V and 2 from J; bases not matched to a gene: 3. The DNA of the CDR3 is TGCGCCAGCAGCCAGGAGGGGGCAAACTATGGCTACACCTTC. Translated: CASSQEGANYGYTF.

This clone was found a few times. The V and J genes are TRBV11-3 and TRBJ1-1; tentatively, D is TRBD1 (5 bases). Germline CDR1 SGHNT, CDR2 YENEEA. This CDR3 has 12 amino acids. The V end was cut by 0 bases, the J end by 7 bases, with 6 bases between. CDR3 in DNA: TGTGCCAGCAGCTTAGAAAGGGGTGAAGCTTTCTTT. Protein: CASSLERGEAFF.

This chain links TRBV20-1 with TRBJ1-2, with D hard to call. Germline assignment: CDR1 DFQATT and CDR2 SNEGSKA (reference sequence). The CDR3 loop spans 10 amino acids. V lost 7 bases and J lost 5, with 8 bases in between. The CDR3 nucleotides read TGCAGTGTTCCCGGGTATGGCTACACCTTC. This translates into CSVPGYGYTF.

The chain couples TRBV6-5 to TRBJ1-1; possibly TRBD1 for D (5 bases). Germline V gene data show CDR1 as MNHEY and CDR2 as SVGAGI. V lost 2 bases and J 5 bases, leaving 15 bases between the germline ends. The CDR3 runs 15 residues. As DNA, the CDR3 is TGTGCCAGCAGTTACGTGGGGGGGATGGGAACTGAAGCTTTCTTT. It encodes CASSYVGGMGTEAFF.

The rearrangement joins TRBV9 to TRBJ2-4; 8 bases map to TRBD1. Germline values: CDR1 SGDLS, CDR2 YYNGEE. V shed 3 bases, J shed 0 bases, and the junction held 5 bases outside the gene matches. The CDR3 contains 16 residues. The CDR3 DNA reads as TGTGCCAGCAGCGAGCAGGGGGCTTTAGCCAAAAACATTCAGTACTTC. Its protein product is CASSEQGALAKNIQYF.

The rearrangement uses TRBV6-1 and TRBJ2-5, with D perhaps TRBD2 (7 bases). With 2 bases removed from V and 0 bases from J, the gap between germline ends came to 13 bases. This CDR3 region has 16 residues. CDR1 and CDR2 (germline): MNHNS, SASEGT. In nucleotides, the CDR3 is TGTGCCAGCAGTGAAATGGGGGGGGCTTACCAAGAGACCCAGTACTTC. It yields the protein CASSEMGGAYQETQYF.

The chain joins TRBV11-3 to TRBJ1-1, with 7 bases matching TRBD1. The length of the CDR3 is 14 residues. Germline assignment: CDR1 SGHNT and CDR2 YENEEA. V shed 6 bases and J 3 bases; nucleotides not matched to a gene: 7. The CDR3 DNA reads TGTGCCAGCAGTACCCCCAGGGGGTACACTGAAGCTTTCTTT. This translates into CASSTPRGYTEAFF.

V usage is TRBV7-2 and J usage is TRBJ1-2, with 8 bases fitting TRBD1. V was clipped by 4 bases and J by 7 bases; unmatched bases: 5. The germline gives CDR1 SGHTA, CDR2 FQGNSA. The CDR3 totals 13 residues. The CDR3 protein is CASSSQGGAGYTF. The CDR3 coding sequence is TGTGCCAGCAGCTCACAGGGGGGGGCTGGCTACACCTTC.

The chain is built from TRBV6-1 and TRBJ2-7, with 10 bases fitting TRBD1. Germline V lookup: CDR1 MNHNS, CDR2 SASEGT. The junction had 6 bases not matched to a gene; V was cut back by 5 bases and J by 5 bases. The CDR3 is 14 amino acids. In DNA form, the CDR3 reads TGTGCCAGCAGTTCCACCGGGACAGGGGACGAGCAGTACTTC. It specifies CASSSTGTGDEQYF.

The chain has TRBV10-3 and TRBJ2-2; TRBD2 matches 7 bases. Per the germline V gene, CDR1 is ENHRY and CDR2 is SYGVKD. Germline trimming cut 11 bases from V and 6 bases from J; bases unmatched to any gene: 3. The CDR3 extends over 11 amino acids. The CDR3 region has the DNA TGTGCCGTACGGGGGGCCGGGGAGCTGTTTTTT. Translating it yields CAVRGAGELFF.

As regards this clone: One end of the junction is discordant with germline, which a read error may explain. The chain links TRBV7-7 to TRBJ2-7; 7 bases fit TRBD1. In germline, CDR1 is SSHAT, CDR2 FNYEAQ (reference sequence). The CDR3 extends over 12 amino acids. CDR3 DNA: TGTGCTAGCAGCTCATACAGGGGCGAGCAGTACTTC. This encodes CASSSYRGEQYF.